This TCR beta chain is drawn from a study of tissue T cells after allogeneic stem cell transplantation. Here immunoSEQ multiplex PCR was the method, and the copy in TCRdb shows in-frame clones only, minus some. Of about 50,000 clones in the sample, nearly 75% are singletons; the top ten hold around 0.67%. Germline loops: CDR1 SGHSA, CDR2 FRNQAP. V was shortened by 3 bases and J by 3 bases, with 7 bases between the two germline ends. This CDR3 comprises 13 residues. Comments on this clone: Germline and genes: mouse. The read gets to within 1 residue of the CDR3 end, and the germline J gene fills in the rest. The same CDR3 arises from other DNA sequences in this sample as well.

V usage is TRBV16 and J usage is TRBJ2-3, with D possibly matching TRBD1 (6 bases). The material sequenced was sorted cells pooled from one or two spleens. The clonotype comes from a pool of C57BL/6 mice in good health. Here the CDR3 reads CASSFQGAETLYF. The part of the CDR3 DNA that was read is TGTGCAAGCAGCTTCCAGGGGGCAGAAACGCTGTAT.